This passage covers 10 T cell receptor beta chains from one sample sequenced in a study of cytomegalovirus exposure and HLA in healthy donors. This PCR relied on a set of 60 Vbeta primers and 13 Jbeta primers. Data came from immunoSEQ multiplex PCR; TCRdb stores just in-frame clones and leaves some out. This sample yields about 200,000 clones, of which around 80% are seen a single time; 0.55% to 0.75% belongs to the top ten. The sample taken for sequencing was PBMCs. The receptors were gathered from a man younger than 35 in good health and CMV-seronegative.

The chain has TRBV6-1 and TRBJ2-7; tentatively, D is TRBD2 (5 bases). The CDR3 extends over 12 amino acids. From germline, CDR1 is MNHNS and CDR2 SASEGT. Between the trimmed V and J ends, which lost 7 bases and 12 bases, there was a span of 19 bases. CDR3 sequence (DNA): TGTGCCAGCAAAGACTATAAACCCGAAGGGTACTTC. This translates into CASKDYKPEGYF.

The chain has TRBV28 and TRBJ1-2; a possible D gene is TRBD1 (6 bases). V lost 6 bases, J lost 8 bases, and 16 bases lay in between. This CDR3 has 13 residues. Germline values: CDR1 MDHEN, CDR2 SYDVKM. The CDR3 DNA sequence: TGTGCCAGCAGAGAAATAAGGGGGAGAGGCTACACCTTC. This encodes CASREIRGRGYTF.

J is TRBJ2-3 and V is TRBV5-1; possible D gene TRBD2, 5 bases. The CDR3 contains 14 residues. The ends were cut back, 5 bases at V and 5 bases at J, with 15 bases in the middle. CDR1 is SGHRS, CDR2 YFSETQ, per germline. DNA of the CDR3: TGCGCCAGCAGGGACTTGTCCAGCGGAGATACGCAGTATTTT. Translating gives CASRDLSSGDTQYF.

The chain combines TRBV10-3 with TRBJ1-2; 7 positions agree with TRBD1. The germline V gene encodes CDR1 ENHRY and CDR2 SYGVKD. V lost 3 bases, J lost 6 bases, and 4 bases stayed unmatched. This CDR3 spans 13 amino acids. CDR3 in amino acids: CAISENDRDGYTF. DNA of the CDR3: TGTGCCATCAGTGAAAACGACAGGGATGGCTACACCTTC.

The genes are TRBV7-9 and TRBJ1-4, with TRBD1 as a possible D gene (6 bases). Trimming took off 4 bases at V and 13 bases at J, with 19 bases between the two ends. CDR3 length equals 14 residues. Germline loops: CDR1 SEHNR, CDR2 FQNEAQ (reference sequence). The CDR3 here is CASSSAGDNGRLFF. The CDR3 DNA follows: TGTGCCAGCAGCTCTGCAGGGGACAATGGGAGACTGTTTTTT.

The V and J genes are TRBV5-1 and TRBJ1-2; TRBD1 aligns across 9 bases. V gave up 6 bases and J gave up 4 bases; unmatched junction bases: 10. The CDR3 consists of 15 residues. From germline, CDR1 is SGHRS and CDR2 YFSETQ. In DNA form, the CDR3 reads TGCGCCAGCATGCGATCCCCGGGACAGGGCTATGGCTACACCTTC. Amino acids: CASMRSPGQGYGYTF.

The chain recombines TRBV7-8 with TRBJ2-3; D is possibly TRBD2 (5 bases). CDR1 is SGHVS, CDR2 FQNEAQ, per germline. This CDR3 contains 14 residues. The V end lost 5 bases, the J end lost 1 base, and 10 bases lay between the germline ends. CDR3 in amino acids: CASSRGLGTDTQYF. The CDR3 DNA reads TGTGCCAGCAGCCGGGGTCTCGGCACAGATACGCAGTATTTT.

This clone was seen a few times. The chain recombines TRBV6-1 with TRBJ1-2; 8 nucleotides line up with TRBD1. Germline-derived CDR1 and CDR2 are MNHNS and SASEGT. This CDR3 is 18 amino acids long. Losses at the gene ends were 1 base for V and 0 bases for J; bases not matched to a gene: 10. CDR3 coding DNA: TGTGCCAGCAGTGAAGTAGGGGGCTGGGACAGGCCTAACTATGGCTACACCTTC. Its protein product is CASSEVGGWDRPNYGYTF.

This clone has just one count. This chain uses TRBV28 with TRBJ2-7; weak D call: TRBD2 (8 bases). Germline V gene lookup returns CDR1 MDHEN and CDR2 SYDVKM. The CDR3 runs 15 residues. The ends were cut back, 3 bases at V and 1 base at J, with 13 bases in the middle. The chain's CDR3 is CASSFSGTASYEQYF. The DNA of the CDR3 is TGTGCCAGCAGTTTTAGCGGGACAGCATCCTACGAGCAGTACTTC.

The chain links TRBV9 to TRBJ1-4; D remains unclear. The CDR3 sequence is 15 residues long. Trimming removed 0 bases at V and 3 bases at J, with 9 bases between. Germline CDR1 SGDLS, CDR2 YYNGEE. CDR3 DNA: TGTGCCAGCAGCGTAGCGCCTACGCCTAATGAAAAACTGTTTTTT. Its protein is CASSVAPTPNEKLFF.